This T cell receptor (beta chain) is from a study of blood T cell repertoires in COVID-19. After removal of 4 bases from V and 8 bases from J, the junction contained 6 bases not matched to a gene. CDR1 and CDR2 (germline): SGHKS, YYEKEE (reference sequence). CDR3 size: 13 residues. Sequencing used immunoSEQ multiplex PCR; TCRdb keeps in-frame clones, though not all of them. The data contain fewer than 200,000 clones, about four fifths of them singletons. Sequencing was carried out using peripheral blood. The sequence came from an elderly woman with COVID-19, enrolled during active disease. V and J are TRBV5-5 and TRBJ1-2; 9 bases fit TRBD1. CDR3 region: CASSAWTGAGYTF. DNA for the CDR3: TGTGCCAGCAGCGCCTGGACAGGGGCCGGCTACACCTTC.